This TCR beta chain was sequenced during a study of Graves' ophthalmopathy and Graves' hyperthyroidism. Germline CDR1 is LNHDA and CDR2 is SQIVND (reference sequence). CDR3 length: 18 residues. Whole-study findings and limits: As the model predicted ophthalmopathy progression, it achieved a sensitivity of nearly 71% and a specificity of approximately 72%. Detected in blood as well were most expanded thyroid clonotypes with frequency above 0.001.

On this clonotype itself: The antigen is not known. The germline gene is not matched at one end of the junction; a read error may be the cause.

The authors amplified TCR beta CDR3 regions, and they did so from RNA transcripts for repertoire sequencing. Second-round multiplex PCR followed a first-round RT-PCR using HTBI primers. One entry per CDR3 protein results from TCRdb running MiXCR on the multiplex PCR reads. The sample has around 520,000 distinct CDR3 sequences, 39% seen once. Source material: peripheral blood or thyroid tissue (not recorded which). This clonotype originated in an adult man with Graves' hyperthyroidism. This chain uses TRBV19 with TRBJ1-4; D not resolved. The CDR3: CASSIIPGRFATDEKLFF. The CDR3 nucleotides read TGTGCCAGTAGTATCATCCCCGGACGGTTCGCAACTGATGAAAAACTGTTTTTT.